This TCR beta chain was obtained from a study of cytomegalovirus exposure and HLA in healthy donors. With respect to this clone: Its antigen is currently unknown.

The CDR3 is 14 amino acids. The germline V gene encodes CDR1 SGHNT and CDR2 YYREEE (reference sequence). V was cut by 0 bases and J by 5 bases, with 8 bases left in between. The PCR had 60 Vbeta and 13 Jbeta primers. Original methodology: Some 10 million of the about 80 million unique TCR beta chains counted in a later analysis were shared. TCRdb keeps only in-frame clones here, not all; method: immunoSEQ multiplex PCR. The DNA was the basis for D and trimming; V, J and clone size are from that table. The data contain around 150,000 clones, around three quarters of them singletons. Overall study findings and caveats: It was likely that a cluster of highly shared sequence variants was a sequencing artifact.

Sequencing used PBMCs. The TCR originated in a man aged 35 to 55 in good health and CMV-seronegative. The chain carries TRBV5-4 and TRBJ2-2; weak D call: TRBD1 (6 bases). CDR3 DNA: TGTGCCAGCAGCTTGGACCAGGGGACCGGGGAGCTGTTTTTT. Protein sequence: CASSLDQGTGELFF.